Below, one T cell receptor (beta chain) is given with its context. This clonotype was found many times. Its antigen target is currently unknown. No much larger clone is present one base from it, and per-base qualities are unavailable. The time point label corresponds to: newly diagnosed GD, antithyroid drugs for less than 3 months. RNA was extracted from PBMCs in TRIzol for both TCR sequencing and RNA sequencing. The diagnosis of Graves' disease was made according to American Thyroid Association guidelines. Patients were recruited from an endocrinology department in Xi'an, China. Each patient gave around 9.2 milliliters of peripheral blood, collected in an EDTA anticoagulant tube. PBMCs were isolated by Ficoll Paque Plus density gradient separation without further T cell sorting. An Agilent 2100 Bioanalyzer and agarose gel were used to check RNA quality, while a NanoDrop 2000 measured RNA concentration.

Library construction relied on multiplex PCR. TCRdb names Illumina HiSeq 4000 as the instrument used. To build TCR beta libraries, CDR3 regions were amplified by Arm-PCR using iRepertoire HTBI primers. PCR products were gel purified before sequencing. On the authors' methods: Gene usage analysis of CDR3 amino acid clonotypes relied on the 62 TRBV and 14 TRBJ segments identified across samples. Filtered high-quality paired reads were merged into contigs using COPE and FqMerger. BLAST was used to align contigs to IMGT TRBV, TRBD and TRBJ reference genes, and CDR3 was defined according to IMGT. Any clonotype with a frequency above 0.1% was counted as a highly expanded clone. Repertoire diversity was measured by Shannon entropy, and V-J evenness by the Gini coefficient. Clonotypes shared by more than one individual were considered public. The public sequencing data were trimmed at Q25 with fastp and processed into clonotypes with MiXCR by TCRdb, which kept only in-frame beta chains. Identical CDR3 proteins give one entry, which carries the most common genes and DNA. It is TCRdb's table, rather than the study itself, that gives the V and J calls and clone size. This sample lists 400,000 to 450,000 distinct CDR3 sequences; just under 15% were detected once. The ten largest clones capture approximately 16% of the sample.

The data originate from a study of regulatory T cells in long-lasting Graves disease (dated by TCRdb to 2020 to 2022). About the study as a whole: Newly diagnosed Graves' disease patients had taken antithyroid drugs for less than 3 months. This study used TCR sequencing and RNA sequencing of peripheral blood to compare persistent Graves' disease patients against newly diagnosed Graves' disease patients. The study took place in China and was registered as a clinical trial. TCR sequencing covered 13 persistent and some 20 newly diagnosed Graves' disease patients, about 35 samples in total.

The CDR3 has 15 amino acids, counting the end cysteine and phenylalanine. The retained sequence is limited to the CDR3, 45 bases, with the frame set at the first base. For this chain, trimming is 5 bases at the V end and 0 bases at the J end, and the number of junction bases without a gene match is 4. Per the germline V gene, MNHNS is the CDR1 and SASEGT is the CDR2. Study-wide conclusions, independent of this receptor: Persistent disease showed preferential use of TRBV28, TRBJ1-2 and TRBJ2-5, whereas newly diagnosed disease favored TRBV20-1 and TRBJ2-1. Because the primary lesion, thyroid tissue, could not be accessed, the study looked at peripheral blood alone. Lower TCR Shannon entropy and fewer highly expanded clones were observed in persistent Graves' disease patients than in newly diagnosed patients, which suggested clonal expansion. More public clonotypes were shared among persistent patients (roughly 2,700) than among newly diagnosed patients (approximately 930). Sequencing and analysis were restricted to the TCR beta chain. As a limitation, the authors acknowledged that the small sample size may reduce accuracy.

This sample was also put to use in a study of T cells in Graves' hyperthyroidism and ophthalmopathy. That second report states: Graves' hyperthyroidism was defined as stable when no progression to ophthalmopathy occurred over 18 months of follow-up. The hyperthyroidism patients were between 18 and 65 years old and newly diagnosed, with a disease duration of less than 2 months. Any patient with an uncontrolled infection, another autoimmune disease, pregnancy or lactation was excluded. Diagnoses were established on the basis of clinical symptoms, serum thyroxine and TRAb, thyroid ultrasound, and orbital computed tomography. A first-round RT-PCR of the TCR CDR3 used the HTBI primer set with the Qiagen OneStep RT-PCR kit. Most expanded thyroid clonotypes (frequency above 0.001) were also found in blood, which suggests that blood repertoires may mirror thyroid immune responses. Ophthalmopathy was separated from stable hyperthyroidism by a 13 V-J signature model, with approximately 86% sensitivity and about 81% specificity obtained in cross-validation and 80%/75% obtained in testing. In validation, the model predicted progression to ophthalmopathy with just under 71% sensitivity and roughly 72% specificity, a median of 6.5 months before onset. To identify TCR V-J signatures that set the groups apart, the researchers used a discovery cohort of more than 95 patients, made up of roughly 40 with Graves' ophthalmopathy and 55 to 65 with stable Graves' hyperthyroidism. Prospective prediction of ophthalmopathy was tested in an independent validation cohort of 18 to 20 hyperthyroidism patients and around 16 patients who later progressed to ophthalmopathy. The 90 to 100 discovery patients were randomly divided into training and test sets at a 7:3 ratio. Thyroid tissue and blood T-cell repertoires from roughly 6 Graves' hyperthyroidism patients were also compared in the study. Following sampling, methimazole starting at 30 mg daily was given to hyperthyroidism patients, and high-dose intravenous methylprednisolone was given to ophthalmopathy patients. Libraries were constructed in a second round of multiplex PCR, after which size selection and purification were carried out. Paired-end sequencing of the libraries was performed with 100 bp reads on an Illumina HiSeq2000. SOAPnuke was used to process the raw data, removing reads that contained adapters or uncalled bases, had a mean Phred below 15, or lacked an exact match to the constant primer or identifier. COPE v1.2.5 was used to merge the high-quality paired reads, and each unique nucleotide sequence was defined as a clonotype. MiTCR v1.1 was used to align clonotypes to the IMGT TRBV, TRBD and TRBJ reference segments. Analysis was restricted to V-J combinations with a frequency above 0.0001, which covered roughly 99% of repertoires. A TCS score was defined as the ratio between F50 (clonal expansion) and ExV (chaos), using BLOSUM62-based TCRdist between CDR3 peptides within each V-J. Welch's t-statistics and random forest reduced just over 500 V-J features to around 14, which were used in a naive Bayes classifier (R e1071). Sample size was not statistically predetermined, and blinding of investigators to group allocation was not performed. The paper describes TCR Vbeta CDR3 sequencing of 135 peripheral blood samples, made up of 43 ophthalmopathy patients, more than 70 hyperthyroidism patients and 17 progressor patients.

This specimen consisted of peripheral blood mononuclear cells (PBMCs), obtained at new diagnosis, from a patient treated with antithyroid drugs. The clonotype was recovered from a woman aged 25-40 years with Graves disease. Donor details come from another sample of the same person, matched by shared clones. Recombination joined TRBV6-1 with TRBJ2-3, and 8 junction bases match TRBD2. The nucleotide sequence reads as follows: TGTGCCAGCAGTAGTAGCGGGGCTAGCACAGATACGCAGTATTTT. It specifies CASSSSGASTDTQYF.